This T cell receptor (beta chain) was sequenced during a study of cytomegalovirus exposure and HLA in healthy donors. The V gene's germline CDR1 is SGDLS and CDR2 YYNGEE. Trimming removed 0 bases at V and 2 bases at J, with 13 bases between. This CDR3 comprises 16 residues. General study results and limits: Being productive about 87% or about 30% of the time was typical of most TCR beta V segments in an earlier analysis.

As regards this clone: Its antigen is unknown.

PCR amplification relied on 60 Vbeta primers (plus 13 Jbeta primers). Profiling relied on immunoSEQ multiplex PCR, and the TCRdb table lists in-frame clones only, not all of them. The repertoire includes 85,000 to 100,000 clones, around 80% of them detected once, and roughly 8.4% sits in the top ten. The specimen sequenced was PBMCs. The rearrangement uses TRBV9 and TRBJ2-3; a possible D gene is TRBD2 (7 bases). The TCR sequence derives from a human donor in good health. The CDR3 sequence is CASSVEGGAATDTQYF. The CDR3 bases are TGTGCCAGCAGCGTAGAGGGGGGGGCAGCCACAGATACGCAGTATTTT.